The 10 T cell receptor beta chains presented below share a single source sample, sequenced in a study of cytomegalovirus exposure and HLA in healthy donors. Primers included in the PCR were 60 Vbeta and 13 Jbeta primers. Sequenced by immunoSEQ multiplex PCR; TCRdb stores in-frame clones only, minus some. The table has approximately 200,000 clones, 70% to 90% seen once. Specimen: PBMCs. These receptors originate from a young woman in good health and CMV-seropositive.

This chain links TRBV4-2 with TRBJ2-1; 8 positions match TRBD2. This CDR3 spans 19 amino acids. Germline trimming cut 3 bases from V and 0 bases from J; bases unmatched to any gene: 13. Germline CDR1 is LGHNA and CDR2 is YNFKEQ. The CDR3 region is CASSHLPPGSGGSYNEQFF. For the CDR3, the DNA is TGTGCCAGCAGCCACCTCCCTCCGGGGAGCGGGGGCTCCTACAATGAGCAGTTCTTC.

J is TRBJ1-1 and V is TRBV30; 7 bases fit TRBD1. Germline loops: CDR1 GTSNPN, CDR2 SVGIG (reference sequence). J lost 5 bases, V lost 0 bases, and 6 bases had no gene match. CDR3 length: 14 amino acids. The CDR3 DNA is TGTGCCTGGAGTGTTGGCAGGGGGAATACTGAAGCTTTCTTT. Translated, it gives CAWSVGRGNTEAFF.

The chain couples TRBV9 to TRBJ1-3, with unresolved D. Germline V lookup: CDR1 SGDLS, CDR2 YYNGEE. V lost 4 bases, J lost 1 base, and 12 bases lay in between. The CDR3 totals 15 residues. The CDR3 DNA sequence: TGTGCCAGCAGCTTGGCCGGGGTGTCTGGAAACACCATATATTTT. Translating it yields CASSLAGVSGNTIYF.

In its sample, this clone was seen once. V and J are TRBV28 and TRBJ2-3; 9 bases map to TRBD2. The CDR3 has 15 amino acids. Germline V CDR1 and CDR2: MDHEN, SYDVKM. The ends lost 6 bases at V and 2 bases at J; junction bases unmatched: 6. CDR3 loop: CASRGTSTYTDTQYF. CDR3 nucleotide sequence: TGTGCCAGCAGAGGGACTAGCACTTACACAGATACGCAGTATTTT.

This rearrangement joins TRBV2 to TRBJ2-7; D is possibly TRBD2 (5 bases). V lost 4 bases and J 6 bases, leaving 10 bases between the germline ends. The CDR3 covers 12 residues. Per germline, CDR1 SNHLY and CDR2 FYNNEI. CDR3 DNA sequence: TGTGCCAGCAGTGGGAGGAGGAGCGAGCAGTACTTC. Translation gives CASSGRRSEQYF.

This rearrangement joins TRBV11-1 to TRBJ2-1; 8 positions agree with TRBD1. The trim removed 2 bases at V and 5 bases at J, leaving 8 bases unmatched. The germline CDR1 and CDR2 sequences are SGHAT and FQDESV (reference sequence). There are 16 residues in the CDR3. The CDR3: CASSLWSGGADNEQFF. The CDR3 DNA reads as TGTGCCAGCAGCTTATGGTCAGGGGGCGCCGACAATGAGCAGTTCTTC.

CDR3 nucleotides: TGTGCCAGCAGCTCCCCGAATAGTCAGGGGTATGGCTACACCTTC. It codes for CASSSPNSQGYGYTF. This chain links TRBV7-8 with TRBJ1-2, with TRBD1 as a possible D gene (6 bases). The CDR3 has 15 residues. Deletions cut 4 bases from V and 5 bases from J, with 17 bases between. Germline-derived CDR1 and CDR2 are SGHVS and FQNEAQ.

This clone was counted a few times. The V call is TRBV2, the J call TRBJ2-3; D is unresolved. With 5 bases removed from V and 0 bases from J, the gap between germline ends came to 15 bases. This CDR3 has 16 residues. The germline gives CDR1 SNHLY, CDR2 FYNNEI. CDR3 in DNA: TGTGCCAGCAGTCCGGTAGAAATTTCGAGCACAGATACGCAGTATTTT. It specifies CASSPVEISSTDTQYF.

This chain connects TRBV6-5 to TRBJ1-4; TRBD1 matches at 9 bases. CDR1 is MNHEY, CDR2 SVGAGI, per germline. V shed 0 bases and J 6 bases; nucleotides not matched to a gene: 2. CDR3 length: 15 amino acids. CDR3 DNA: TGTGCCAGCAGTTACTCTGGACAGGGGTATGAAAAACTGTTTTTT. It yields the protein CASSYSGQGYEKLFF.

A single count supports this clone. The CDR3 coding sequence is TGTGCCACCAGCAGAGATTTTGGACAGGGTCTTGGCTACACCTTC. Translation gives CATSRDFGQGLGYTF. This chain links TRBV15 with TRBJ1-2; 8 bases are a match to TRBD1. The trim removed 0 bases at V and 7 bases at J, leaving 7 bases unmatched. The germline V gene has CDR1 LNHNV and CDR2 YYDKDF (reference sequence). The CDR3 has 15 amino acids.